Below, 23 T cell receptor beta chains from the same sample are listed, as sequenced in a study of blood T cell repertoires in COVID-19. TCRdb's table, derived via immunoSEQ multiplex PCR, lists solely in-frame clones and lacks some. The sample lists about 74,000 clones, 80% to 90% occurring once. The sample taken for sequencing was peripheral blood. All receptors derive from an older man with acute or convalescent COVID-19.

The chain uses TRBV5-4 and TRBJ1-2, with D possibly matching TRBD1 (5 bases). CDR3 size: 13 residues. V was pared by 5 bases and J by 4 bases, with 12 bases between. Germline lookup yields CDR1 SGHNT and CDR2 YYREEE (reference sequence). CDR3 residues: CASRPDTLYGYTF. As DNA, the CDR3 is TGTGCCAGCAGACCGGACACCCTCTATGGCTACACCTTC.

The chain links TRBV7-2 to TRBJ2-5; 8 nucleotides match TRBD1. This CDR3 is built from 14 residues. Germline CDR1 and CDR2: SGHTA and FQGNSA. Trimming removed 4 bases from V and 4 bases from J; junction bases left unmatched: 5. Here the CDR3 reads CASSYRGYAETQYF. In nucleotides, the CDR3 is TGTGCCAGCAGCTACAGGGGGTATGCAGAGACCCAGTACTTC.

The chain employs TRBV29-1 and TRBJ2-7, with D tentatively TRBD2 (5 bases). Trimming stripped 0 bases from V and 0 bases from J, with 9 bases between. CDR3 length equals 14 residues. Looked up from germline, CDR1 is SQVTM and CDR2 is ANQGSEA. CDR3 sequence: CSVEDHGVSYEQYF. As DNA, the CDR3 is TGCAGCGTTGAAGATCACGGGGTCTCCTACGAGCAGTACTTC.

V usage is TRBV12-3 or TRBV12-4 and J usage is TRBJ2-1; D ambiguous. Trimming took 10 bases from V and 7 from J, leaving 14 bases between them. The CDR3 runs to 12 residues. Written as DNA, the CDR3 is TGTGCCACCCTTGAGGTAGGAAATGAGCAGTTCTTC. Its protein is CATLEVGNEQFF.

The rearrangement links TRBV24-1 to TRBJ2-2; no definite D call. CDR3 length: 15 amino acids. Trimming pared 3 bases from V and 2 bases from J, leaving 9 bases between. The V gene's germline CDR1 is KGHDR and CDR2 SFDVKD. The CDR3 coding sequence is TGTGCCACCAGTGATCGGCGGTCCAACACCGGGGAGCTGTTTTTT. Amino acids: CATSDRRSNTGELFF.

This chain uses TRBV25-1 with TRBJ2-7; 8 bases map to TRBD1. J lost 2 bases, V lost 8 bases, and 11 bases had no gene match. This CDR3 is 15 amino acids long. Germline V gene sequence: CDR1 MGHDK, CDR2 SYGVNS. CDR3 nucleotides: TGTGCCAGCCCAGACAGGGACAGGCAAACCTACGAGCAGTACTTC. Its protein is CASPDRDRQTYEQYF.

This chain uses TRBV14 with TRBJ2-3, with 8 bases lining up with TRBD2. The CDR3 sequence is 14 residues long. V was pared by 4 bases and J by 6 bases, with 6 bases of the junction left unmatched. Germline CDR1 SGHDN, CDR2 FVKESK. The CDR3 DNA follows: TGTGCCAGCAGCCTGGGACTAGGGTTTGATACGCAGTATTTT. It yields the protein CASSLGLGFDTQYF.

The CDR3 bases are TGTGCCAGTAGTATACTGGTAGCGGGGCTCTACGAGCAGTACTTC. Encoded protein: CASSILVAGLYEQYF. This chain links TRBV19 with TRBJ2-7, with 8 nucleotides matching TRBD2. The CDR3 spans 15 residues. Per the germline V gene, CDR1 is LNHDA and CDR2 is SQIVND (reference sequence). V was clipped by 2 bases and J by 3 bases; unmatched bases: 6.

The chain uses TRBV27 and TRBJ2-7; 15 bases agree with TRBD2. V dropped 6 bases and J dropped 0; count of bases not matched to a gene: 6. This CDR3 spans 17 amino acids. Germline CDR1 is MNHEY and CDR2 is SMNVEV (reference sequence). The CDR3 protein is CASRGTSGRRSSYEQYF. The CDR3 nucleotides read TGTGCCAGCAGGGGGACTAGCGGGAGGCGGAGCTCCTACGAGCAGTACTTC.

The chain is built from TRBV18 and TRBJ1-4; TRBD1 matches 8 bases. Trimming at V came to 2 bases and at J to 0 bases, leaving 5 bases not matched to a gene. CDR1 and CDR2 from the germline V gene are KGHSH and LQKENI. The CDR3 totals 17 residues. DNA for the CDR3: TGTGCCAGCTCACCATCACAGGGGGGAGCAACTAATGAAAAACTGTTTTTT. Its protein is CASSPSQGGATNEKLFF.

This chain connects TRBV9 to TRBJ2-7; perhaps TRBD2 as D (7 bases). In germline, CDR1 is SGDLS, CDR2 YYNGEE. The CDR3 has 15 residues. V lost 0 bases, J lost 5 bases, and 15 bases lay in between. The CDR3 coding sequence is TGTGCCAGCAGCGTAGGAGTAGGGGGGGTCGACGAGCAGTACTTC. This gives the protein CASSVGVGGVDEQYF.

The rearrangement uses TRBV27 and TRBJ2-5; D not certain. The CDR3 consists of 12 residues. Trimming cost V 6 bases and J 1 base, with 6 bases left between them. Germline V gives CDR1 MNHEY, CDR2 SMNVEV (reference sequence). The DNA for the CDR3 is TGTGCCAGCAGCCCCTCCCAAGAGACCCAGTACTTC. Translation gives CASSPSQETQYF.

The CDR3 here is CASHSGGSLNEQFF. The CDR3 bases are TGTGCCAGTCATTCGGGGGGGAGTCTAAATGAGCAGTTCTTC. V usage is TRBV9 and J usage is TRBJ2-1; 8 bases align to TRBD2. Germline-derived CDR1 and CDR2 are SGDLS and YYNGEE. J gave up 7 bases and V 8 bases, and 11 bases lay outside the gene matches. This CDR3 region has 14 residues.

About this clone itself: The conserved closing phenylalanine or tryptophan is absent in this CDR3, likely reflecting a read error. No DNA is shown, since the ends of the CDR3 on it are uncertain; the CDR3 is the one TCRdb lists. The chain links TRBV28 to TRBJ1-2; the table's D call, TRBD1, was not checked against the DNA. The CDR3 extends over 12 residues, inclusive of both ends. Germline CDR1 reads MDHEN; CDR2 reads SYDVKM. The CDR3 sequence is CASSLTGQAPGV.

The CDR3 reads CATRMEVANTGELFF. Written as DNA, the CDR3 is TGTGCCACCAGGATGGAGGTCGCGAACACCGGGGAGCTGTTTTTT. This chain connects TRBV24-1 to TRBJ2-2, with a tentative D call TRBD2 (5 bases). The V gene's germline CDR1 is KGHDR and CDR2 SFDVKD. The CDR3 spans 15 residues. V lost 7 bases and J lost 0, with 11 bases in between.

The J gene is TRBJ2-1, the V gene TRBV27; tentatively, D is TRBD2 (6 bases). CDR3 length: 14 amino acids. V lost 3 bases to trimming and J lost 6 bases, with 12 bases between them. Looked up from germline, CDR1 is MNHEY and CDR2 is SMNVEV (reference sequence). The CDR3 is CASSFGGPANEQFF. CDR3 DNA sequence: TGTGCCAGCAGTTTCGGGGGACCGGCCAATGAGCAGTTCTTC.

The chain uses TRBV14 and TRBJ1-3; D is possibly TRBD1 (6 bases). The CDR3 is made up of 18 amino acids. CDR1 SGHDN and CDR2 FVKESK come from the germline V gene. V was clipped by 1 base and J by 5 bases, with 21 bases between them. This CDR3 is CASSQAKRLGGYRNTIYF. The CDR3 DNA reads as TGTGCCAGCAGCCAAGCCAAACGTTTAGGGGGATATAGAAACACCATATATTTT.

V usage is TRBV2 and J usage is TRBJ1-2; D not certain. Trimming pared 1 base from V and 5 bases from J, leaving 8 bases between. Germline V lookup: CDR1 SNHLY, CDR2 FYNNEI. The CDR3 extends over 13 amino acids. The CDR3 reads CASSEGAEYGYTF. The CDR3 nucleotides are TGTGCCAGCAGTGAAGGGGCAGAGTATGGCTACACCTTC.

V is TRBV7-3 and J is TRBJ1-1; 10 bases line up with TRBD1. This CDR3 spans 15 amino acids. With V trimmed by 4 bases and J by 1 base, 3 bases remained unmatched. CDR1 and CDR2 (germline): SGHTA, FQGTGA. Here the CDR3 DNA reads TGTGCCAGCAGCTCCCGGACAGGGGGGAACACTGAAGCTTTCTTT. Translated, it gives CASSSRTGGNTEAFF.

This clone was recorded a few times. The rearrangement links TRBV5-8 to TRBJ1-2, with D hard to call. V gave up 4 bases and J gave up 4 bases, with 11 bases separating them. There are 13 residues in the CDR3. Germline V gives CDR1 SGHTS, CDR2 YDEGEE. The CDR3 region has the DNA TGTGCCAGCAGCCTAGAGGGTCGCTATGGCTACACCTTC. Translation: CASSLEGRYGYTF.

The chain combines TRBV5-1 with TRBJ2-7, with a weak D call TRBD2 (5 bases). The CDR3 runs 15 residues. Germline assignment: CDR1 SGHRS and CDR2 YFSETQ. V lost 4 bases and J 0 bases, leaving 14 bases between the germline ends. The chain's CDR3 is CASSVRGGSSYEQYF. CDR3 nucleotide sequence: TGCGCCAGCAGCGTAAGAGGAGGCTCCTCCTACGAGCAGTACTTC.

This chain uses TRBV19 with TRBJ1-5; 8 bases map to TRBD1. V dropped 6 bases and J dropped 3; count of bases not matched to a gene: 19. Germline V gene data show CDR1 as LNHDA and CDR2 as SQIVND (reference sequence). CDR3 length: 19 amino acids. The CDR3 nucleotides are TGTGCCAGTAGAAGACTCGGGACAGGAGTTAAGGGCCTCAATCAGCCCCAGCATTTT. Protein product: CASRRLGTGVKGLNQPQHF. Looking up the rest from reference TRBV19 and TRBJ1-5 gives the full variable domain: DGGITQSPKYLFRKEGQNVTLSCEQNLNHDAMYWYRQDPGQGLRLIYYSQIVNDFQKGDIAEGYSVSREKKESFPLTVTSAQKNPTAFYLCASRRLGTGVKGLNQPQHFGDGTRLSIL.

This clone was counted once. V gene TRBV11-2 combines with J gene TRBJ2-1; 7 bases match TRBD1. Germline CDR1 and CDR2: SGHAT and FQNNGV. Trimming took 4 bases from V and 0 from J; bases not matched to a gene: 12. The CDR3 runs 18 residues. The CDR3 DNA follows: TGTGCCAGCAGCTCCCCACAGGGACAGACGGGCTCCTACAATGAGCAGTTCTTC. This gives the protein CASSSPQGQTGSYNEQFF.